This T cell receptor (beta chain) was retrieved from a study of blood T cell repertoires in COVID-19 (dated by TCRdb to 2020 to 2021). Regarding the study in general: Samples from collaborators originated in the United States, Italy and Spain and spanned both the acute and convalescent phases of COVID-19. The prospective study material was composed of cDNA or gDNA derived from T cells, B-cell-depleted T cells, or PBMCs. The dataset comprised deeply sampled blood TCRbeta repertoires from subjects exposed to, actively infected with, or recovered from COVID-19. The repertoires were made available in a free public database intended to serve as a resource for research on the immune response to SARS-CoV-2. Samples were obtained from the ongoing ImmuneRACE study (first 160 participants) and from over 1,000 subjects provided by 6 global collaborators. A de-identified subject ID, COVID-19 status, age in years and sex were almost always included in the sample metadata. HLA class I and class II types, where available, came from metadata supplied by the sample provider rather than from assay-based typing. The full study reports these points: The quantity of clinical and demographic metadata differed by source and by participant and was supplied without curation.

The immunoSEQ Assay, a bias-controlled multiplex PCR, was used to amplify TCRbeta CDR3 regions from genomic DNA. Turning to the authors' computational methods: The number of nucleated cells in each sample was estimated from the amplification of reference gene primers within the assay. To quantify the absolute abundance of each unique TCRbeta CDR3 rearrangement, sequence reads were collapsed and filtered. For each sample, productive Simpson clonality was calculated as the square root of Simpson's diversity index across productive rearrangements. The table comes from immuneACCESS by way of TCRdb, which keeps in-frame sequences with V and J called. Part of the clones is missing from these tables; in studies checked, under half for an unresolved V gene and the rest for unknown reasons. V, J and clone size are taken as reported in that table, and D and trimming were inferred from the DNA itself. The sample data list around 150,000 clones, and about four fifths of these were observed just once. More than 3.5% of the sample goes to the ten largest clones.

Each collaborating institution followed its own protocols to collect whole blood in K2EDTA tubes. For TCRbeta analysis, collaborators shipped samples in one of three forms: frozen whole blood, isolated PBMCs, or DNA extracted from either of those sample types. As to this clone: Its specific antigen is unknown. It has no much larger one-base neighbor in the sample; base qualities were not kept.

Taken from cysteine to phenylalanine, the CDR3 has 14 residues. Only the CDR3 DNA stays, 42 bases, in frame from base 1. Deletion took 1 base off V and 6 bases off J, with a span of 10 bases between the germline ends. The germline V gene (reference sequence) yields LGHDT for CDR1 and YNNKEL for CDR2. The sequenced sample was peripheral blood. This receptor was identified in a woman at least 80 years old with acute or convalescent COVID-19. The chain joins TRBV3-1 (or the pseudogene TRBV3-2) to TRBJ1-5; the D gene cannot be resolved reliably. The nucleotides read TGTGCCAGCAGCCAAGGCGGCCTAGGTCAGCCCCAGCATTTT. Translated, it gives CASSQGGLGQPQHF.